This TCR beta chain came from a study of T cells in localized non-small cell lung cancer. Here immunoSEQ multiplex PCR was the method, and the copy in TCRdb shows in-frame clones only, minus some. The sample carries 3,500 to 5,000 clones, over 25% recorded once. Trimming removed 5 bases from V and 5 bases from J; junction bases left unmatched: 7. The CDR3 is 15 residues long. Germline V gene lookup returns CDR1 SGHNT and CDR2 YENEEA. Whole-study results and caveats: Because sequencing included only one region (of the tumor), heterogeneity remains possible. Longer overall survival associated with higher blood T cell density; shorter survival with higher adjacent-lung clonality. Median around 56 top-100 tumor clones were shared with paired adjacent lung. Uninvolved adjacent lung showed the highest T cell clonality, exceeding tumor.

This clone was counted between two and nine times. The target antigen is unknown. This clonotype was sampled from an older male donor with stage I lung adenocarcinoma. This rearrangement joins TRBV11-3 to TRBJ2-5, with 11 bases aligning to TRBD2. The input for sequencing was lung tumor tissue, taken before any cancer treatment. The CDR3 loop reads CASSPKLAGVETQYF. As DNA, the CDR3 is TGTGCCAGCAGCCCTAAACTAGCGGGGGTTGAGACCCAGTACTTC.